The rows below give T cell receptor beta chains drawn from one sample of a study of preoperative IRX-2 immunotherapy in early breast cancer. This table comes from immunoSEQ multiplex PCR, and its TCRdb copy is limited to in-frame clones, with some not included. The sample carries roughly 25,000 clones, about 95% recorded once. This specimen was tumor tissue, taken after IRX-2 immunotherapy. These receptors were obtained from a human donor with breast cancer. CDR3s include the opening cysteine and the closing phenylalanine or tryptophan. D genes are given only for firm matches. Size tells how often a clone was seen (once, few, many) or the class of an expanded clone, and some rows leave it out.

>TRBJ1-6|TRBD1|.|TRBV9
CASSGGDSDSPLHF
TGTGCCAGCAGCGGGGGGGACAGTGACTCACCCCTCCACTTT
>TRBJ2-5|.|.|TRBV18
CASSPPGARETQYF
TGTGCCAGCTCACCACCTGGGGCTAGAGAGACCCAGTACTTC
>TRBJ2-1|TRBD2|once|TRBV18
CASSPGLAGVSNEQFF
TGTGCCAGCTCACCGGGACTAGCGGGGGTGTCCAATGAGCAGTTCTTC
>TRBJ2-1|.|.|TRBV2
CASSGRQGAGAGGTINEQFF
TGTGCCAGCAGTGGGAGACAGGGGGCAGGAGCGGGAGGAACAATCAATGAGCAGTTCTTC
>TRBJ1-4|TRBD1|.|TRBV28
CASSRSGTGTNEKLFF
TGTGCCAGCAGTCGTTCCGGGACAGGGACGAATGAAAAACTGTTTTTT
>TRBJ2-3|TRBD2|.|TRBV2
CASRPGLALADTQYF
TGTGCCAGCAGACCGGGACTAGCATTGGCAGATACGCAGTATTTT
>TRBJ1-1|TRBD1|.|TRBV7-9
CASSFGTAEAFF
TGTGCCAGCAGCTTCGGGACAGCTGAAGCTTTCTTT
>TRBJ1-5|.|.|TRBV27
CASSLSAGGGQPQHF
TGTGCCAGCAGTTTATCGGCCGGGGGCGGTCAGCCCCAGCATTTT
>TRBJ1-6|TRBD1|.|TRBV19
CASSASIPQGNSPLHF
TGTGCCAGTAGTGCCAGTATTCCACAGGGGAATTCACCCCTCCACTTT
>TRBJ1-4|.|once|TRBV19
CASSTSENEKLFF
TGTGCCAGTAGTACTTCGGAAAATGAAAAACTGTTTTTT
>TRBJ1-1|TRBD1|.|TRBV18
CASSPNGQGAMNTEAFF
TGTGCCAGCTCGCCCAATGGTCAGGGGGCGATGAACACTGAAGCTTTCTTT
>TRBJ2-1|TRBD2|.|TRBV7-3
CASSFSGGNYNEQFF
TGTGCCAGCAGCTTTAGCGGGGGGAACTACAATGAGCAGTTCTTC
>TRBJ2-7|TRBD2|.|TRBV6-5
CASSYSSRGAYEQYF
TGTGCCAGCAGTTACTCGAGTCGGGGGGCCTACGAGCAGTACTTC
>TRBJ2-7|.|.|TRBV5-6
CASSFRHYEQYF
TGTGCCAGCAGCTTCCGGCACTACGAGCAGTACTTC
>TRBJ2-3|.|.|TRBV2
CASRTRLGTQYF
TGTGCCAGCAGGACCCGACTTGGTACGCAGTATTTT
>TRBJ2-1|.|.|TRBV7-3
CASSLWRFNEQFF
TGTGCCAGCAGCTTATGGAGGTTTAATGAGCAGTTCTTC
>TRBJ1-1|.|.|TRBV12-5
CASGLDLMGGSEAFF
TGTGCTAGTGGTTTGGACCTCATGGGAGGGTCTGAAGCTTTCTTT
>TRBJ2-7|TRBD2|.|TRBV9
CASSPHPGRETNEQYF
TGTGCCAGCAGCCCCCACCCGGGGCGGGAGACGAACGAGCAGTACTTC
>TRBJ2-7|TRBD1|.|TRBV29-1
CSVSRDRYEQYF
TGCAGCGTGTCCCGGGACAGATACGAGCAGTACTTC
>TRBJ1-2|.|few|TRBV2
CASMLTDIYGYTF
TGTGCCAGCATGTTGACAGATATCTATGGCTACACCTTC
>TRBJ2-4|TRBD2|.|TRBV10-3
CAISGLAGDNNIQYF
TGTGCCATCAGTGGGCTAGCGGGGGACAATAACATTCAGTACTTC
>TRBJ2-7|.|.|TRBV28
CASSPSQGRTYEQYF
TGTGCCAGCAGCCCTAGCCAGGGGCGGACCTACGAGCAGTACTTC
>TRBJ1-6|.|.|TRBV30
CAWSDFPGGFTRRDNSPLHF
TGTGCCTGGAGCGACTTCCCCGGTGGTTTCACCCGGAGAGATAATTCACCCCTCCACTTT
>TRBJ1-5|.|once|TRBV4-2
CASSHPVGGSSNQPQHF
TGTGCCAGCAGCCATCCGGTGGGAGGGAGTAGCAATCAGCCCCAGCATTTT
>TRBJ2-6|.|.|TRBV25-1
CASSTGTGANVLTF
TGTGCCAGCAGTACAGGGACTGGGGCCAACGTCCTGACTTTC
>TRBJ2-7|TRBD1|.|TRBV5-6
CASSSTGITYEQYF
TGTGCCAGCAGCTCGACAGGGATTACCTACGAGCAGTACTTC
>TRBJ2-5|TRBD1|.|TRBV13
CASSNRGPQETQYF
TGTGCCAGCAGCAACAGGGGGCCCCAAGAGACCCAGTACTTC
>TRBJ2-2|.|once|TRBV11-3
CASSSWAGATGELFF
TGTGCCAGCAGCTCCTGGGCCGGTGCCACCGGGGAGCTGTTTTTT
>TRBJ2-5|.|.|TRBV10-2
CASSEQETQYF
TGCGCCAGCAGTGAACAAGAGACCCAGTACTTC
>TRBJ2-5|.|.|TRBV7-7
CASSFQYQETQYF
TGTGCTAGCAGCTTCCAGTACCAAGAGACCCAGTACTTC
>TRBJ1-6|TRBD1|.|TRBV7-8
CASSLEDRQGARYSPLHF
TGTGCCAGCAGCTTAGAGGACCGACAGGGGGCGAGGTATTCACCCCTCCACTTT
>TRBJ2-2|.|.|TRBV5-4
CASSLGGQGPDTGELFF
TGTGCCAGCAGCTTGGGTGGGCAGGGGCCGGACACCGGGGAGCTGTTTTTT
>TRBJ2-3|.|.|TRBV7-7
CASSSDYSDTQYF
TGTGCTAGCAGCTCCGACTACTCAGATACGCAGTATTTT
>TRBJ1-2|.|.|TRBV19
CATLVPYGYTF
TGTGCCACCCTAGTTCCCTATGGCTACACCTTC
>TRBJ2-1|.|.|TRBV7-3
CASSRTDNSYNEQFF
TGTGCCAGCAGCAGAACGGACAACTCCTACAATGAGCAGTTCTTC
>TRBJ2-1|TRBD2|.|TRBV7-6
CASSLFAGVNEQFF
TGTGCCAGCAGCTTATTTGCGGGAGTCAATGAGCAGTTCTTC
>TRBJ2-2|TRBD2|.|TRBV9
CASSVATGGWTSGRTGELFF
TGTGCCAGCAGCGTAGCTACTGGCGGGTGGACTAGCGGGAGAACCGGGGAGCTGTTTTTT
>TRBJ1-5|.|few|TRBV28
CASSPLSGGWNQPQHF
TGTGCCAGCAGTCCCTTGAGTGGAGGGTGGAATCAGCCCCAGCATTTT
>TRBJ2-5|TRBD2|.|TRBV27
CASSLSPGLAGVTQETQYF
TGTGCCAGCAGTTTATCGCCGGGACTAGCGGGGGTTACTCAAGAGACCCAGTACTTC
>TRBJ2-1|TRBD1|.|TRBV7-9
CASSLTGAGDEQFF
TGTGCCAGCAGCTTAACAGGGGCGGGTGATGAGCAGTTCTTC
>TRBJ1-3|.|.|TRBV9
CASSVVGDSARRTIYF
TGTGCCAGCAGCGTAGTCGGTGACAGCGCCAGGAGGACCATATATTTT
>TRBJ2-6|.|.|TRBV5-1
CASSLVAGAGANVLTF
TGCGCCAGCAGCTTGGTCGCAGGGGCTGGGGCCAACGTCCTGACTTTC
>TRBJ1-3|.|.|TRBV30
CAWKGEGDSGNTIYF
TGTGCCTGGAAGGGGGAGGGGGACTCTGGAAACACCATATATTTT
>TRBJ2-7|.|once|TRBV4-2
CASSQAPTGSLYEQYF
TGTGCCAGCAGCCAGGCCCCGACTGGATCCTTATACGAGCAGTACTTC
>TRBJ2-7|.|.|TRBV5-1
CASSPPSSEQDF
TGCGCCAGCAGCCCCCCGAGTTCGGAGCAGGACTTC